The clone carrying this TCR beta chain was picked up many times. Its antigen is currently unknown. The trim removed 1 base at V and 4 bases at J, leaving 16 bases unmatched. The CDR3 is 18 residues long. These data are taken from a study of blood T cells in healthy people across ages. Broader study findings: Naive T cell percentage showed a strong correlation with the diversity of TCR beta.

With a J-beta primer mix and a sample-barcoded 5' primer, a second PCR ran roughly 6 to 11 cycles. TCRdb fed the 5' RACE reads into MiXCR, producing one record per CDR3 protein. The repertoire holds some 940,000 distinct CDR3 sequences, with almost 30% as singletons. The same specimen was also included in a second study, on T cells of mothers and their children.

This chain uses TRBV12-3 or TRBV12-4 with TRBJ2-7, with TRBD2 matching 7 bases. The sequence came from a woman aged 40 to 55 in good health. The sequenced material came from blood. The CDR3 DNA sequence: TGTGCCAGCAGTTTAGAATGGGAGGGAGGGACCCTTAATTACGAGCAGTACTTC. Its translation: CASSLEWEGGTLNYEQYF.